This T cell receptor (beta chain) stems from a study of T-cell reconstitution after alpha-beta-depleted transplantation in children (dated by TCRdb to about 2016). Study-wide context: T-cell immune reconstitution after TCRalphabeta/CD19-depleted allogeneic hematopoietic cell transplantation in children was quantitatively tracked in the study by means of TCR repertoire profiling. The investigation overall reported the following: The high TCRbeta diversity at day 60 in some patients was ascribed to recipient T cells and intrathymic progenitors that had survived conditioning. The apparently early recovery of alphabetaT-cell counts about two months after transplant reportedly depended on only several hundred rapidly expanded clones that came from non-depleted graft cells. Over the following months the frequencies of hyperexpanded clones went down, and after one year T-cell counts and TCRbeta diversity were mostly credited to newly produced T cells.

This clonotype was seen a handful of times. Its antigen has not been determined. Within one base of it there is no much larger clone, and no base qualities were kept. The treatment or condition tag for this specimen amounts to: allogeneic hematopoietic cell transplantation with graft depleted of TCRalphabeta T cells and CD19 B cells. Transplant recipients were children who received TCRalphabeta/CD19-depleted allogeneic hematopoietic cell grafts. The germline V gene supplies CDR1 SGHTA and CDR2 FQGNSA. The CDR3 contains 15 residues, cysteine and phenylalanine counted. Here the CDR3 DNA is all that survives: 45 bases in frame from base 1. The germline ends are 17 bases apart after V is trimmed by 3 bases and J by 8 bases. The library was prepared using PCR. The sequencing machine was an Illumina HiSeq 2500. TCR library preparation used molecular barcoding, with unique molecular identifiers applied to normalize quantification of the TCRbeta repertoire. TCRdb handled the public reads itself, with Q25 trimming in fastp and clone calling in MiXCR, and kept productive beta chains. Every CDR3 protein is listed once, alongside the most common genes and DNA of its rows. In all, the sample holds approximately 18,000 distinct CDR3 sequences, and approximately 4.9% of those were seen once. Less than 7% of the sample lies in the top ten.

This sample comprised PBMCs, obtained before TCRalphabeta/CD19-depleted stem cell transplant. This TCR was recovered from a boy between 10 and 17 years old with acute lymphoblastic leukemia, due to receive a stem cell transplant. The chain links TRBV7-2 with TRBJ2-1; the best D guess is TRBD2, with 6 bases matching. The nucleotide sequence is TGTGCCAGCAGCTTTTCCGGGAGCCGAGGCGATGAGCAGTTCTTC. Its product reads: CASSFSGSRGDEQFF.